The clone carrying this T cell receptor (beta chain) has a single count. This record belongs to a study of blood T cell repertoires in COVID-19. Methods used by the authors: Nucleated cell counts were estimated from reference gene primer amplification. Profiled with immunoSEQ multiplex PCR; TCRdb holds only in-frame clones, not every one. From that table come the V and J calls and clone size; the DNA was used to work out D and trimming. Of approximately 90,000 clones listed, roughly 90% are singletons. This CDR3 is built from 15 residues. The germline V gene encodes CDR1 SGHRS and CDR2 YFSETQ. Losses at the gene ends were 5 bases for V and 6 bases for J; bases not matched to a gene: 12.

The V and J genes are TRBV5-1 and TRBJ1-1, with 8 bases identical to TRBD1. The TCR originated in a man between 60 and 70 years old with acute or convalescent COVID-19. Sequenced: peripheral blood. CDR3 coding DNA: TGCGCCAGCAGGGAGACAGGGGCGCCCAACGCTGAAGCTTTCTTT. This gives the protein CASRETGAPNAEAFF. The full variable domain, with the rest looked up from reference TRBV5-1 and TRBJ1-1, is KAGVTQTPRYLIKTRGQQVTLSCSPISGHRSVSWYQQTPGQGLQFLFEYFSETQRNKGNFPGRFSGRQFSNSRSEMNVSTLELGDSALYLCASRETGAPNAEAFFGQGTRLTVV.